This T cell receptor beta chain was recovered during a study of T cells in localized non-small cell lung cancer. The sample holds a few counts of this clone. Antigen: not known. The CDR3 extends over 17 amino acids. Trimming cost V 0 bases and J 1 base, with 13 bases left between them. The germline CDR1 and CDR2 sequences are ENHRY and SYGVKD. TCRdb keeps only in-frame clones here, not all; method: immunoSEQ multiplex PCR. The sample has about 52,000 clones; about 88% are singletons. Points from the study as a whole: Higher blood T cell density tracked longer overall survival. Compared with tumor, uninvolved adjacent lung displayed greater T cell clonality, ranking highest overall. Of the top 100 tumor clones, median roughly 60 were in adjacent lung, approximately 29 among its top 100. Only one tumor region was sequenced, so heterogeneity remains possible.

Source: PBMCs, taken before any cancer treatment. The V gene is TRBV10-3, the J gene TRBJ2-1; D gene unclear. The receptor was isolated from a female donor with stage II lung adenocarcinoma. CDR3 protein: CAISESQRALSYNEQFF. CDR3 coding DNA: TGTGCCATCAGTGAGTCTCAGAGAGCCCTGTCCTACAATGAGCAGTTCTTC.